The rows below give T cell receptor beta chains drawn from one sample of a study of blood T cell repertoires in COVID-19. Clones were sequenced by immunoSEQ multiplex PCR, and TCRdb holds only the in-frame ones, with some missing. The sample lists about 220,000 clones; around 89% were seen once. Material for sequencing was PBMCs or T cells enriched from blood (not recorded which). The receptors stem from a man in his thirties or forties who had been exposed to COVID-19. Each CDR3 is given with its conserved first and last residue. The D gene is left open where the match is weak. Clone size, where shown, is once, few, many, or a class for clones that have expanded.

>-|-|TRBV7-2|TRBJ1-2
TGTGCCAGCAGCTTTGGGTGGGGGGACCGGAGCACCTTC
CASSFGWGDRSTF
>-|-|TRBV19|TRBJ1-6
TGTGCCAGTAGTAGAATGGGGGGATATAGTAATTCACCCCTCCACTTT
CASSRMGGYSNSPLHF
>-|TRBD1|TRBV7-3|TRBJ1-1
TGTGCCAGCAGTTGGACAGGGGACACTGAAGCTTTCTTT
CASSWTGDTEAFF
>-|TRBD1|TRBV19|TRBJ2-3
TGTGCCAGCGCTGGAGTAGGGGACAGGGGGACAGATACGCAGTATTTT
CASAGVGDRGTDTQYF
>-|TRBD1|TRBV7-8|TRBJ1-5
TGTGCCAGCAGCTTTGGAGGGACAGGGTCCCAGCCCCAGCATTTT
CASSFGGTGSQPQHF
>-|-|TRBV15|TRBJ2-1
TGTGCCACCAGCAGAGATCTCGGTGAGCAGTTCTTC
CATSRDLGEQFF
>once|-|TRBV7-9|TRBJ2-3
TGTGCCAGCAGCTCCAACAAGGGGACAGATACGCAGTATTTT
CASSSNKGTDTQYF
>-|-|TRBV5-5|TRBJ2-5
TGTGCCAGCAGCTTGGTAGTGGTCGAGACCCAGTACTTC
CASSLVVVETQYF
>-|-|TRBV27|TRBJ2-2
TGTGCCAGCAGGCCTACAGCGAACACCGGGGAGCTGTTTTTT
CASRPTANTGELFF
>-|-|TRBV19|TRBJ1-1
TGTGCCAGCAGAGACTGGGACATGCATGAAGCTTTCTTT
CASRDWDMHEAFF
>-|TRBD1|TRBV27|TRBJ1-2
TGTGCCAGCAGTTTACGGACAGGGCTTAACTATGGCTACACCTTC
CASSLRTGLNYGYTF
>-|TRBD2|TRBV19|TRBJ2-3
TGTGCCAGTAGTATGGGACTAGCAATCACAGATACGCAGTATTTT
CASSMGLAITDTQYF
>-|TRBD1|TRBV4-2|TRBJ2-7
TGTGCCAGCAGCCTAGGACAGGACCCCTCCGAGCAGTACTTC
CASSLGQDPSEQYF
>-|-|TRBV7-9|TRBJ1-2
TGTGCCAGCAGCTTATCGGCAGGTAGGCCGGTTGGCTACACCTTC
CASSLSAGRPVGYTF
>-|-|TRBV5-1|TRBJ1-2
TGCGCCAGCAGCTTGGAGTCTGGGGTCGGGGGTGATGGCTACACCTTC
CASSLESGVGGDGYTF